This T cell receptor beta chain comes out of a study of blood T cell repertoires in COVID-19. About the research overall: Donors in the United States, Italy and Spain gave samples during acute or convalescent COVID-19. T cells, B-cell-depleted T cells, or PBMCs supplied cDNA or gDNA.

Study processing details: Reference gene primer amplification gave estimated nucleated cell counts. Sequencing used immunoSEQ multiplex PCR; TCRdb keeps in-frame clones, though not all of them. For V, J and clone size, that table is used; D and trimming come from the DNA. Of over 70,000 clones in the sample, 87% were seen once. The CDR3 is 13 amino acids. Germline CDR1 PRHDT, CDR2 FYEKMQ (reference sequence). Trimming removed 5 bases from V and 7 bases from J; junction bases left unmatched: 2. The chain uses TRBV13 and TRBJ2-1, with 10 positions matching TRBD2. Source material: peripheral blood. The TCR sequence derives from a human donor in a cohort sampled during active COVID-19. CDR3 sequence: CASSPSGRNEQFF. The CDR3 DNA reads TGTGCCAGCAGCCCTAGCGGGAGAAATGAGCAGTTCTTC.